The 3 T cell receptor beta chains given below trace back to one sample, sequenced in a study of cytomegalovirus exposure and HLA in healthy donors. PCR employed 60 Vbeta and 13 Jbeta primers. TCRdb's copy holds only in-frame clones and misses some; the assay was immunoSEQ multiplex PCR. Across tens of thousands of clones, the top ten clones capture about 1.7% of the sample. Sequencing was done on a sample of PBMCs. The receptors stem from a woman aged 25 to 39 in good health and CMV-seronegative.

CDR3 in DNA: TGTGCCAGTAGTATAGGGCTAGCCAAAAACATTCAGTACTTC. Protein product: CASSIGLAKNIQYF. V and J are TRBV19 and TRBJ2-4, with D unclear. V was trimmed by 1 base and J by 0 bases, leaving 4 bases between them. Germline loops: CDR1 LNHDA, CDR2 SQIVND (reference sequence). There are 14 residues in the CDR3.

The chain uses TRBV4-3 and TRBJ1-2; TRBD1 agrees at 8 bases. The CDR3 covers 13 residues. V lost 6 bases to trimming and J lost 7 bases; unmatched junction nucleotides: 7. Per the germline V gene, CDR1 is LGHNA and CDR2 is YSLEER. CDR3 region: CASRLQGVGGYTF. CDR3 sequence (DNA): TGCGCCAGCAGACTACAGGGGGTGGGTGGCTACACCTTC.

The chain has TRBV5-1 and TRBJ2-7, with TRBD1 identical over 10 bases. The length of the CDR3 is 15 residues. Germline-derived CDR1 and CDR2 are SGHRS and YFSETQ. Trimming cost V 3 bases and J 4 bases; bases outside gene matches: 7. CDR3 amino acids: CASSWGRQGAYEQYF. DNA for the CDR3: TGCGCCAGCAGCTGGGGGAGACAGGGGGCTTACGAGCAGTACTTC. The full variable domain, completed using reference TRBV5-1 and TRBJ2-7, is KAGVTQTPRYLIKTRGQQVTLSCSPISGHRSVSWYQQTPGQGLQFLFEYFSETQRNKGNFPGRFSGRQFSNSRSEMNVSTLELGDSALYLCASSWGRQGAYEQYFGPGTRLTVT.